This entry features one T cell receptor (beta chain) sequence. This sample was taken from a study of cytomegalovirus exposure and HLA in healthy donors. PCR was performed using 60 Vbeta and 13 Jbeta primers. The assay was immunoSEQ multiplex PCR, and TCRdb's table has in-frame clones only and misses some. The data hold about 180,000 clones, with roughly 82% observed a single time. This CDR3 region has 16 residues. Looked up from germline, CDR1 is MNHEY and CDR2 is SVGAGI. After removal of 4 bases from V and 6 bases from J, the junction contained 12 bases not matched to a gene. Input material: PBMCs. This TCR was sampled from a man aged 35-49 years in good health and CMV-seronegative. V is TRBV6-5 and J is TRBJ1-1; TRBD1 aligns across 9 bases. CDR3 nucleotides: TGTGCCAGCAGTTTCCAATACAGGGGGCCAGGGGCTGAAGCTTTCTTT. As protein: CASSFQYRGPGAEAFF.